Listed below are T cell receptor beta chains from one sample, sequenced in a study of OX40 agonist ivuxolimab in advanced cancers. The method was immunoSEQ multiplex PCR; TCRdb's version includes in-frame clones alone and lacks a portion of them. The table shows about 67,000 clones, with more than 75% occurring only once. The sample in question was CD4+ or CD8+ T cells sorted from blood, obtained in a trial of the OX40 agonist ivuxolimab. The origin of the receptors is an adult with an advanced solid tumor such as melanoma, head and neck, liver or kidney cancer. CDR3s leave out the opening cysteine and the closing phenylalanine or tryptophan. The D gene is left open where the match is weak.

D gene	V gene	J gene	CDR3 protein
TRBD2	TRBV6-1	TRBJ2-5	ASSGLAGGHTWRQETQY
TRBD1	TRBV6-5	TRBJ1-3	ASRPPTGSGNTIY
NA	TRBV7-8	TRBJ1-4	ASSFSTALGEKLF
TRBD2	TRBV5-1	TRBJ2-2	ASSQLATANTGELF
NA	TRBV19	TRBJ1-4	ASSIQGRDEKLF
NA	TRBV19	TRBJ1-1	ASSRPNTEAF
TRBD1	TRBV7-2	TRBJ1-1	ASSPSTGANTEAF
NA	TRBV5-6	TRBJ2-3	ASSLAGGSDTQY
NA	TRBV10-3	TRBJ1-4	AISESRQSNEKLF
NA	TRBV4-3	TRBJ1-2	ASSPTVDNSRSNYGYT
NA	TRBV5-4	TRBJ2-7	ASSLGVLSSYEQY
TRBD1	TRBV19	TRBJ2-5	ASSDRDGRETQY
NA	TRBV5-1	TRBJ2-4	ASSLDGTQNIQY
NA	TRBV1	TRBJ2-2	TSSQRCTGELF
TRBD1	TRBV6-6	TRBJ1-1	ASSHTGVGWAF
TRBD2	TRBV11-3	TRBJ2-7	ASSRGGQYEQY
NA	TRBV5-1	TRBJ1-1	ASSLAPRGVATEAF
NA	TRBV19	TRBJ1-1	ASSLGQGGTEAF
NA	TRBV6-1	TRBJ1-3	ASSEARGPSGNTIY
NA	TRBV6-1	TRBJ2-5	ASSDKETQY
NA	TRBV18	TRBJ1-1	ASSPPGRENTEAF
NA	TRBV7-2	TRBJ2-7	ASSLGGRPSEQY